The 10 T cell receptor beta chains below all came from one sample that was sequenced in a study of vaccination effects on CD4 cells after COVID-19. Researchers isolated CD4+ T cells once less than twelve days of culture had elapsed. Method: immunoSEQ multiplex PCR; TCRdb's copy keeps in-frame clones and lacks some. Of tens of thousands of clones listed, roughly 80% are singletons. No antigen has been identified for these receptors. The sequencing used CD4+ T cells from PBMCs cultured without peptide, collected before COVID-19 vaccination. These receptors were taken from a human donor who received a COVID-19 vaccine.

A single count supports this clone. The chain uses TRBV13 and TRBJ2-1; tentatively, D is TRBD2 (7 bases). Germline CDR1 is PRHDT and CDR2 is FYEKMQ (reference sequence). The CDR3 loop spans 16 amino acids. V was pared by 4 bases and J by 5 bases, with 18 bases between. The CDR3 coding sequence is TGTGCCAGCAGCTCGGGACGGACGGGGGGCCACAATGAGCAGTTCTTC. It yields the protein CASSSGRTGGHNEQFF.

The CDR3 loop is CATSGRSGYQETQYF. CDR3 nucleotide sequence: TGTGCCACCAGTGGTCGGTCAGGGTACCAAGAGACCCAGTACTTC. V usage is TRBV24-1 and J usage is TRBJ2-5; tentative D call: TRBD1 (5 bases). Trimming removed 5 bases from V and 0 bases from J, with 12 bases in between. The CDR3 extends over 15 amino acids. In germline, CDR1 is KGHDR, CDR2 SFDVKD.

The chain uses TRBV5-1 and TRBJ2-3; 9 bases are a match to TRBD2. With 4 bases clipped from V and 2 bases from J, the junction kept 8 bases outside the gene matches. There are 16 residues in the CDR3. Germline CDR1 and CDR2: SGHRS and YFSETQ. CDR3 sequence: CASSLESGGTTDTQYF. The CDR3 DNA reads TGCGCCAGCAGCCTTGAGAGCGGGGGGACCACAGATACGCAGTATTTT.

Here the CDR3 reads CATSKGPGQGAGEAFF. CDR3 in DNA: TGTGCCACCAGCAAAGGTCCGGGACAGGGGGCAGGGGAAGCTTTCTTT. This chain connects TRBV15 to TRBJ1-1; 12 bases agree with TRBD1. Germline V gene sequence: CDR1 LNHNV, CDR2 YYDKDF (reference sequence). The CDR3 runs 16 residues. Losses at the gene ends were 4 bases for V and 8 bases for J; bases not matched to a gene: 11.

This sequence joins TRBV27 and TRBJ2-3; 11 bases align to TRBD2. Germline V gene lookup returns CDR1 MNHEY and CDR2 SMNVEV (reference sequence). V was pared by 6 bases and J by 4 bases, with 3 bases of the junction left unmatched. CDR3 size: 14 residues. Written as DNA, the CDR3 is TGTGCCAGCAGAACTAGCGGGGGAGCAGATACGCAGTATTTT. Translated, it gives CASRTSGGADTQYF.

The J gene is TRBJ2-3, the V gene TRBV7-6, with 8 nucleotides matching TRBD2. CDR3 length equals 15 residues. Per germline, CDR1 SGHVS and CDR2 FNYEAQ. J gave up 4 bases and V 9 bases, and 12 bases lay outside the gene matches. DNA of the CDR3: TGTGCCAGTATGCTTAGCGGGGCGGGCGCAGATACGCAGTATTTT. Translated: CASMLSGAGADTQYF.

V and J are TRBV6-5 and TRBJ2-7, with a tentative D call TRBD2 (6 bases). From germline, CDR1 is MNHEY and CDR2 SVGAGI. V lost 6 bases, J lost 4 bases, and 16 bases lay in between. This CDR3 comprises 14 residues. The CDR3 DNA is TGTGCCAGCAGGCGACTGGGGAGGAAATACGAGCAGTACGTC. Translating it yields CASRRLGRKYEQYV.

This chain connects TRBV7-8 to TRBJ2-3, with 7 positions matching TRBD1. The CDR3 is 14 amino acids. The V segment lost 5 bases and the J segment 0 bases; nucleotides outside the gene matches: 2. Germline CDR1 reads SGHVS; CDR2 reads FQNEAQ. The CDR3 nucleotides are TGTGCCAGCAGCATCAGGGGGAGCACAGATACGCAGTATTTT. Translating it yields CASSIRGSTDTQYF.

The rearrangement links TRBV5-1 to TRBJ2-5; 8 bases are a match to TRBD2. The trim removed 4 bases at V and 7 bases at J, leaving 12 bases unmatched. From germline, CDR1 is SGHRS and CDR2 YFSETQ. This CDR3 is built from 15 residues. The CDR3 loop is CASSKGGLEESTQYF. The DNA of the CDR3 is TGCGCCAGCAGCAAGGGGGGACTAGAAGAGTCGACCCAGTACTTC. The variable domain in full, completed from reference TRBV5-1 and TRBJ2-5, reads KAGVTQTPRYLIKTRGQQVTLSCSPISGHRSVSWYQQTPGQGLQFLFEYFSETQRNKGNFPGRFSGRQFSNSRSEMNVSTLELGDSALYLCASSKGGLEESTQYFGPGTRLLVL.

The chain has TRBV15 and TRBJ2-3; 7 bases match TRBD2. The CDR3 has 16 residues. Germline CDR1 and CDR2: LNHNV and YYDKDF (reference sequence). The ends lost 0 bases at V and 3 bases at J; junction bases unmatched: 6. The CDR3, as DNA: TGTGCCACCAGCAGAGATAAGGCTAGCGGTACAGATACGCAGTATTTT. Encoded protein: CATSRDKASGTDTQYF.